Here is one TCR beta chain with its context. Seattle participants joined during active infection and were tracked over time. These data originate in a study of blood T cell repertoires in COVID-19. V lost 5 bases, J lost 8 bases, and 6 bases stayed unmatched. CDR3 size: 15 residues. The germline gives CDR1 SGHAT, CDR2 FQNNGV. Sequencing used immunoSEQ multiplex PCR; TCRdb keeps in-frame clones, though not all of them. The sample has 400,000 to 450,000 clones, roughly 90% seen once. V is TRBV11-2 and J is TRBJ2-1; 13 bases line up with TRBD2. Sequencing used peripheral blood. The receptor comes from a man between 18 and 29 years old with COVID-19, enrolled during active disease. The CDR3 here is CASSRTSGGRDEQFF. The DNA for the CDR3 is TGTGCCAGCAGCAGGACTAGCGGGGGCCGGGATGAGCAGTTCTTC.